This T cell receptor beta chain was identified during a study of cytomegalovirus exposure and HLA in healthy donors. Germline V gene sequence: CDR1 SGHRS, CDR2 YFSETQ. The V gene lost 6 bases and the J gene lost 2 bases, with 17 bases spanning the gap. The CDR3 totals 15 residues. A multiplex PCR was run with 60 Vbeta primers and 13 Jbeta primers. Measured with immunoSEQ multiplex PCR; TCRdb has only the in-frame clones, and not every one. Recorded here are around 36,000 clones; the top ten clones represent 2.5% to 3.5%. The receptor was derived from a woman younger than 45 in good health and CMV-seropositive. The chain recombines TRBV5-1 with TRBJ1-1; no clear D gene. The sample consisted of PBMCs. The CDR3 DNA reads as TGCGCCAGCACCCGGGGTGGGCAGGTCAACACTGAAGCTTTCTTT. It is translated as CASTRGGQVNTEAFF. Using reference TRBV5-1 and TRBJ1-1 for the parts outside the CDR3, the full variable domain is KAGVTQTPRYLIKTRGQQVTLSCSPISGHRSVSWYQQTPGQGLQFLFEYFSETQRNKGNFPGRFSGRQFSNSRSEMNVSTLELGDSALYLCASTRGGQVNTEAFFGQGTRLTVV.